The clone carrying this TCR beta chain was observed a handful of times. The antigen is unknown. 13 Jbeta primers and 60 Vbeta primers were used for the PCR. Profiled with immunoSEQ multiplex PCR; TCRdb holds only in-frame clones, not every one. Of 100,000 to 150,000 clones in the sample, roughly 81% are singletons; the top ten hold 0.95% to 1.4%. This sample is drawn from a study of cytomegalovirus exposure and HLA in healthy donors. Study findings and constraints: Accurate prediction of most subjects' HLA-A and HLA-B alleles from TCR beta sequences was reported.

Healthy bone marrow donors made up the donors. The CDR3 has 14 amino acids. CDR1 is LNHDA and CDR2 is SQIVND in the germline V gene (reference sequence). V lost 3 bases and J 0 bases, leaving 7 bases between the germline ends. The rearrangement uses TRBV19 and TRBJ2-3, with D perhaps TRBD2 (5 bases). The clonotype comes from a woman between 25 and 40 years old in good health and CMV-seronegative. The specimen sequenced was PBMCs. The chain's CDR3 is CASSIGGSTDTQYF. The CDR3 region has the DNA TGTGCCAGTAGTATTGGCGGGAGCACAGATACGCAGTATTTT.